The 9 T cell receptor beta chains below come from one sample, sequenced in a study of PD-1 blockade in classical Hodgkin lymphoma. Sequencing was performed with immunoSEQ multiplex PCR; in TCRdb, only in-frame clones are kept and a portion is missing. Among about 97,000 clones listed, 65% to 85% were seen once. Relapse was seen in all patients after autologous stem cell transplantation, and brentuximab vedotin exposure was variable. This sample comprised peripheral blood mononuclear cells (PBMCs), obtained at baseline. Receptor source: a human donor with classical Hodgkin lymphoma.

Only a few counts were recorded for this clone. The rearrangement links TRBV9 to TRBJ2-1; 7 positions match TRBD2. Unmatched junction bases numbered 13, after V lost 0 bases and J lost 13 bases. CDR3 length: 15 amino acids. The germline V gene has CDR1 SGDLS and CDR2 YYNGEE. DNA for the CDR3: TGTGCCAGCAGCGTAGCTTCGGAGCTGGCGGGAGTTCAGTTCTTC. It is translated as CASSVASELAGVQFF.

V and J are TRBV5-1 and TRBJ2-3; 12 bases match TRBD2. Germline CDR1 is SGHRS and CDR2 is YFSETQ. There are 16 residues in the CDR3. V dropped 4 bases and J dropped 2; count of bases not matched to a gene: 5. Written as DNA, the CDR3 is TGCGCCAGCAGCCTTGGACTAGCGGGGTTCACAGATACGCAGTATTTT. It yields the protein CASSLGLAGFTDTQYF.

J is TRBJ1-1 and V is TRBV28; 10 bases are shared with TRBD1. Germline lookup yields CDR1 MDHEN and CDR2 SYDVKM. J was trimmed by 6 bases and V by 2 bases; bases with no gene match: 6. There are 15 residues in the CDR3. This CDR3 is CASSLTGQGSPEAFF. The CDR3 region has the DNA TGTGCCAGCAGTTTAACGGGACAGGGGAGCCCTGAAGCTTTCTTT.

The chain couples TRBV6-1 to TRBJ1-2, with TRBD1 matching over 8 bases. The CDR3 runs to 16 residues. With V trimmed by 2 bases and J by 0 bases, 5 bases remained unmatched. Germline-derived CDR1 and CDR2 are MNHNS and SASEGT. In DNA, the CDR3 is TGTGCCAGCAGTGAACCACGGACAGGGTCTAACTATGGCTACACCTTC. Protein: CASSEPRTGSNYGYTF.

The chain joins TRBV19 to TRBJ2-1; 11 nucleotides match TRBD1. With 5 bases clipped from V and 7 bases from J, the junction kept 4 bases outside the gene matches. This CDR3 is built from 14 residues. The germline V gene encodes CDR1 LNHDA and CDR2 SQIVND (reference sequence). In nucleotides, the CDR3 is TGTGCCAGTAGTTTCGGGACAGGGGGGAATGAGCAGTTCTTC. Its protein is CASSFGTGGNEQFF.

This chain joins TRBV7-6 and TRBJ1-4; D remains ambiguous. Germline V gene lookup returns CDR1 SGHVS and CDR2 FNYEAQ. V lost 5 bases to trimming and J lost 0 bases, with 13 bases between them. The CDR3 consists of 16 residues. DNA for the CDR3: TGTGCCAGCAGCCCGGAGCCATGGCCAACTAATGAAAAACTGTTTTTT. Translation: CASSPEPWPTNEKLFF.

The chain combines TRBV5-4 with TRBJ1-5; D unresolved. The ends were cut back, 4 bases at V and 4 bases at J, with 9 bases in the middle. The CDR3 extends over 13 amino acids. CDR1 is SGHNT, CDR2 YYREEE, per germline (reference sequence). This CDR3 reads CASSPEPNQPQHF. The CDR3 DNA sequence: TGTGCCAGCAGCCCAGAGCCGAATCAGCCCCAGCATTTT.

The chain couples TRBV10-3 to TRBJ2-7, with 12 bases matching TRBD2. The germline CDR1 and CDR2 sequences are ENHRY and SYGVKD. This CDR3 region has 14 residues. V trimming: 6 bases; J trimming: 7 bases; junction bases outside the gene matches: 7. CDR3 amino acids: CAIRLAGGPGEQYF. The CDR3 DNA follows: TGTGCCATCAGGCTAGCGGGAGGGCCAGGGGAGCAGTACTTC.

The V gene is TRBV5-6, the J gene TRBJ2-5, with 9 nucleotides matching TRBD2. Germline V gene sequence: CDR1 SGHDT, CDR2 YYEEEE. V lost 2 bases to trimming and J lost 4 bases; unmatched junction nucleotides: 6. The CDR3 runs 15 residues. CDR3 in amino acids: CASSFLAGMPETQYF. DNA of the CDR3: TGTGCCAGCAGCTTCCTAGCGGGAATGCCAGAGACCCAGTACTTC.